A selection of T cell receptor beta chains follows, all from one sample in a study of blood T cell repertoires in COVID-19. Clones were read by immunoSEQ multiplex PCR, and TCRdb kept only the in-frame ones, dropping some. The table shows around 28,000 clones, with around 88% occurring only once. Sequencing was performed on peripheral blood. The source of these receptors is a human donor in a cohort sampled during active COVID-19. Each CDR3 is given with its conserved first and last residue. The D gene is left open where the match is weak. The size field is filled for only some rows; it gives once, few, many or a size class.

once,TRBV29-1,TRBJ1-1,TRBD1,TGCAGCGTTGCGGGACAGGTGAACACTGAAGCTTTCTTT,CSVAGQVNTEAFF
.,TRBV7-9,TRBJ2-6,TRBD1,TGTGCCAGCAGCCCACAGGGGACCTACTCTGGGGCCAACGTCCTGACTTTC,CASSPQGTYSGANVLTF
.,TRBV5-1,TRBJ2-2,.,TGCGCCAGCAGCTTGACCGGGGAAGCGCTGTTTTTT,CASSLTGEALFF
.,TRBV28,TRBJ2-3,.,TGTGCCAGCAGGGAAGGGACTAGCACAGATACGCAGTATTTT,CASREGTSTDTQYF
.,TRBV19,TRBJ1-5,.,TGTGCCAGTAGTGCACGATGGGGGGAGGGCAGTCAGCCCCAGCATTTT,CASSARWGEGSQPQHF
.,TRBV10-3,TRBJ2-2,.,TGTGCCAGCGGGACAGAGGCCGGGGAGCTGTTTTTT,CASGTEAGELFF
.,TRBV7-9,TRBJ2-1,.,TGTGCCAGCAGCTACTTAGCCGGGAGTCTGTTCTTC,CASSYLAGSLFF
.,TRBV10-1,TRBJ2-5,TRBD2,TGCGCCAGCAGTGAACCCTTAGCGGGGGGTGAAGAGACCCAGTACTTC,CASSEPLAGGEETQYF
.,TRBV5-6,TRBJ2-5,.,TGTGCCAGCAGCTTATGGACTAGCAGGGGGGAGACCCAGTACTTC,CASSLWTSRGETQYF
.,TRBV27,TRBJ2-2,.,TGTGCCAGCAGTTCCTCGGAGGGCTACACCGGGGAGCTGTTTTTT,CASSSSEGYTGELFF
.,TRBV28,TRBJ1-2,.,TGTGCCAGCAGTACTACGGGGGTTGGCTACACCTTC,CASSTTGVGYTF
.,TRBV9,TRBJ1-3,.,TGTGCCAGCAGCGTAGGAGGTGGGACTGCTGGAAACACCATATATTTT,CASSVGGGTAGNTIYF
.,TRBV27,TRBJ1-3,.,TGTGCCAGCAGTCAAGACAGGTCCCTGCGAAACACCATATATTTT,CASSQDRSLRNTIYF
.,TRBV28,TRBJ2-5,TRBD2,TGTGCCAGCAGCCTCCTTACTACGACTAGCGGGAGTCGGCAGACCCAGTACTTC,CASSLLTTTSGSRQTQYF
.,TRBV19,TRBJ1-3,TRBD1,TGTGCCAGTAGTACCCCGCCGGACAGGGGAGGAAACACCATATATTTT,CASSTPPDRGGNTIYF
.,TRBV5-4,TRBJ2-1,TRBD2,TGTGCCAGCAGCTTGGGGCTGCGGGAGGACGTAAATGAGCAGTTCTTC,CASSLGLREDVNEQFF
.,TRBV7-6,TRBJ2-3,.,TGTGCCAGCAGCTTGGGACAATTGGATACGCAGTATTTT,CASSLGQLDTQYF
.,TRBV5-1,TRBJ2-7,TRBD2,TGCGCCAGCAGCTTGGCCGGCTCTAGCGGGGACGAGCAGTACTTC,CASSLAGSSGDEQYF
.,TRBV15,TRBJ2-2,.,TGTGCCACCAGCAGGATCCCACTTGGAGGCTTGGACGGGGAGCTGTTTTTT,CATSRIPLGGLDGELFF
.,TRBV5-4,TRBJ1-2,.,TGTGCCAGCAGCCTTCAGGCCGGCTTCTATGGCTACACCTTC,CASSLQAGFYGYTF
.,TRBV11-2,TRBJ2-7,.,TGTGCCAGCAGCTTCGGGGAGGAAAACTACGAGCAGTACTTC,CASSFGEENYEQYF
.,TRBV5-1,TRBJ1-1,.,TGCGCCAGTAGGGAAGGGGACACTGAAGCTTTCTTT,CASREGDTEAFF
.,TRBV7-9,TRBJ1-6,TRBD1,TGTGCCAGCAGCTTTACAGGGGCAAATTCACCCCTCCACTTT,CASSFTGANSPLHF
.,TRBV28,TRBJ2-4,TRBD1,TGTGCCAGCAGTTTTTCCCCAGGGGGCATTCAGTACTTC,CASSFSPGGIQYF
few,TRBV7-9,TRBJ1-1,.,TGTGCCAGCAGCTTTAGCGCGAACACTGAAGCTTTCTTT,CASSFSANTEAFF
.,TRBV5-4,TRBJ2-7,.,TGTGCCAGCAGCCCTAGCTCCTACGAGCAGTACTTC,CASSPSSYEQYF
few,TRBV19,TRBJ1-5,.,TGTGCCAGTAGGAGGGGCAATCAGCCCCAGCATTTT,CASRRGNQPQHF
few,TRBV7-8,TRBJ2-1,TRBD2,TGTGCCAGCAGCCTTCGCGGGAGGCCACTTAATCGTGAGCAGTTCTTC,CASSLRGRPLNREQFF
once,TRBV6-4,TRBJ1-2,TRBD1,TGTGCCAGCAGACTACACGGGACAGGGGCCCAGAGTTATGGCTACACCTTC,CASRLHGTGAQSYGYTF
.,TRBV28,TRBJ1-1,.,TGTGCCAGCAGTTCGCAGATGAACACTGAAGCTTTCTTT,CASSSQMNTEAFF
.,TRBV19,TRBJ1-2,TRBD1,TGTGCCAGTAGTACCAGACAGGGAGGCTACACCTTC,CASSTRQGGYTF
.,TRBV6-5,TRBJ2-7,.,TGTGCCAGCAGCCGACCGGGTGAGGTCTACGAGCAGTACTTC,CASSRPGEVYEQYF
once,TRBV6-5,TRBJ2-7,.,TGTGCCAGCAGTTCGACAAACTTCTACGAGCAGTACTTC,CASSSTNFYEQYF
.,TRBV6-4,TRBJ2-2,.,TGTGCCAGCAGTGACCAAGGGGGGGCCGGGGAGCTGTTTTTT,CASSDQGGAGELFF
few,TRBV2,TRBJ2-5,.,TGTGCCAGCAGTACGGGACTTCCAAAAGAGACCCAGTACTTC,CASSTGLPKETQYF
.,TRBV5-5,TRBJ1-2,.,TGTGCCAGCAGCGCTACAGGGCGCGGCTACACCTTC,CASSATGRGYTF
few,TRBV2,TRBJ1-2,.,TGTGCCAGCAGTGAAGCAATCACAGGCCCCTACACCTTC,CASSEAITGPYTF
.,TRBV5-5,TRBJ1-4,.,TGTGCCAGCAGCCCGGGGTGGGCTAATGAAAAACTGTTTTTT,CASSPGWANEKLFF
.,TRBV11-2,TRBJ2-7,.,TGTGCCAGCAGCTTAGAAGGGGGAGGGTCCTACGAGCAGTACTTC,CASSLEGGGSYEQYF
.,TRBV27,TRBJ1-1,.,TGTGCCAGCAGGTGGGGGGGTGTGAACACTGAAGCTTTCTTT,CASRWGGVNTEAFF
.,TRBV15,TRBJ2-5,.,TGTGCCACCAGCCCGGGGCGGGGCGGTGAGACCCAGTACTTC,CATSPGRGGETQYF
.,TRBV7-9,TRBJ2-7,TRBD1,TGTGCCAGCAGCGGCGGAGGACAGGCCTACGAGCAGTACTTC,CASSGGGQAYEQYF
.,TRBV7-9,TRBJ1-1,.,TGTGCCAGCAGCTTAAGCTGGGGGGGCACTGAAGCTTTCTTT,CASSLSWGGTEAFF
.,TRBV7-2,TRBJ2-4,TRBD2,TGTGCCAGCAGCTTAGTCGGCGGGAGTCTCAAAAACATTCAGTACTTC,CASSLVGGSLKNIQYF
.,TRBV7-6,TRBJ2-3,TRBD2,TGTGCCAGCAGCCTGGGACTAGCGGGAGCGACAGATACGCAGTATTTT,CASSLGLAGATDTQYF
.,TRBV5-1,TRBJ1-1,.,TGCGCCAGCAGCCTAGCCACAGAGAACACTGAAGCTTTCTTT,CASSLATENTEAFF
.,TRBV10-3,TRBJ2-7,.,TGTGCCATCAGTCCCGACAGCCTATCTGACTACGAGCAGTACTTC,CAISPDSLSDYEQYF
.,TRBV6-1,TRBJ1-1,.,TGTGCCAGCAGTGAAGCCGGGGGTTGGACTGAAGCTTTCTTT,CASSEAGGWTEAFF
.,TRBV20-1,TRBJ2-3,TRBD2,TGCAGTGCTAGTCTAACTAGCGGGACAGATACGCAGTATTTT,CSASLTSGTDTQYF
.,TRBV10-2,TRBJ2-7,TRBD2,TGCGCCAGCAGTAGACTAGCGGGCATCTACGAGCAGTACTTC,CASSRLAGIYEQYF
.,TRBV6-2/TRBV6-3,TRBJ1-5,TRBD1,TGTGCCAGCAGTTACTCGGGTTACAGGGGTGGCAATCAGCCCCAGCATTTT,CASSYSGYRGGNQPQHF